This is a list of T cell receptor beta chains from one sample in a study of blood T cell repertoires in COVID-19. Sequencing used immunoSEQ multiplex PCR; TCRdb keeps in-frame clones, though not all of them. The sample has some 250,000 clones, around 90% seen once. The specimen was peripheral blood. The receptors here all came from a woman aged 30 to 39 with acute or convalescent COVID-19. Each CDR3 is given with its conserved first and last residue. The D gene is left open where the match is weak. The size of a clone is reported for some rows only, either as once, few or many, or as a class for expanded clones.

size,D,V,J,DNA,CDR3
NA,NA,TRBV7-6,TRBJ2-1,TGTGCCAGCAGCTTAAGTGTGCGGGCGGGGCTGATGAACCCCTACAATGAGCAGTTCTTC,CASSLSVRAGLMNPYNEQFF
NA,NA,TRBV9,TRBJ2-2,TGTGCCAGCAGCGTAGGTAACAGGAACACCGGGGAGCTGTTTTTT,CASSVGNRNTGELFF
NA,NA,TRBV2,TRBJ2-5,TGTGCCAGCAGTGAACTGGGACAAAAAGAGACCCAGTACTTC,CASSELGQKETQYF
NA,NA,TRBV9,TRBJ2-2,TGTGCCAGCAGCGTAGGGAGCGGCCGATTTAACACCGGGGAGCTGTTTTTT,CASSVGSGRFNTGELFF
NA,NA,TRBV4-3,TRBJ1-5,TGCGCCAGCAGCCAAGATCCGACAGGCGATCAGCCCCAGCATTTT,CASSQDPTGDQPQHF
NA,NA,TRBV5-4,TRBJ2-7,TGTGCCAGCAGCTTAAGGGGAACATCCTACGAGCAGTACTTC,CASSLRGTSYEQYF
NA,TRBD2,TRBV18,TRBJ2-1,TGTGCCAGCTCACCCGTGCGGGAGTCGGTTGAGCAGTTCTTC,CASSPVRESVEQFF
NA,TRBD1,TRBV4-1,TRBJ1-5,TGCGCCAGCAGCCCGACGACAGGGCCCAGCAATCAGCCCCAGCATTTT,CASSPTTGPSNQPQHF
NA,TRBD2,TRBV6-5,TRBJ2-1,TGTGCCAGCAGTTACGGCCTAGCGGGGTACAATGAGCAGTTCTTC,CASSYGLAGYNEQFF
NA,TRBD1,TRBV27,TRBJ1-4,TGTGCCAGCGGACCCAGGGGGCGGATCTCGGCTAATGAAAAACTGTTTTTT,CASGPRGRISANEKLFF
few,NA,TRBV30,TRBJ2-7,TGTGCCTGGGGTCCGGGGAACTACGAGCAGTACTTC,CAWGPGNYEQYF
NA,TRBD1,TRBV10-2,TRBJ2-3,TGCGCCAGCAGAACAGGGGGCGCGGGCACAGATACGCAGTATTTT,CASRTGGAGTDTQYF
NA,TRBD2,TRBV4-3,TRBJ2-7,TGCGCCAGCAGCCAAGGGACTAGCGGGTTGTACGAGCAGTACTTC,CASSQGTSGLYEQYF
NA,NA,TRBV11-2,TRBJ1-1,TGTGCCAGCAGCTTAGCGGGGGGCTGGAACACTGAAGCTTTCTTT,CASSLAGGWNTEAFF
once,TRBD1,TRBV11-2,TRBJ2-7,TGTGCCAGCCGCCGGACAGGGATCTACGAGCAGTACTTC,CASRRTGIYEQYF
NA,NA,TRBV24-1,TRBJ2-7,TGTGCCACCAGTGATTGTGAGGGTGGAAGGGCCTACGAGCAGTACTTC,CATSDCEGGRAYEQYF
NA,NA,TRBV10-1,TRBJ2-7,TGCGCCAGCAGTGAGGAGCGGAATCTGCGGGGCTCCTACGAGCAGTACTTC,CASSEERNLRGSYEQYF
NA,TRBD2,TRBV20-1,TRBJ2-3,TGCAGTGCTAGTGGAGGGACTAGCGGGCCCACAGATACGCAGTATTTT,CSASGGTSGPTDTQYF
once,NA,TRBV19,TRBJ2-5,TGTGCCAGTAGTATAGCACAGCAAGAGACCCAGTACTTC,CASSIAQQETQYF
NA,NA,TRBV6-6,TRBJ1-5,TGTGCCACACGACATGAGAGCAATCAGCCCCAGCATTTT,CATRHESNQPQHF
NA,NA,TRBV11-3,TRBJ2-3,TGTGCCAGCAGCTCGCGCTTCGGATCGGAGAGGGATACGCAGTATTTT,CASSSRFGSERDTQYF
few,TRBD1,TRBV19,TRBJ1-5,TGTGCCAGTAGTATGGGCAGGGGGTTCTATCAGCCCCAGCATTTT,CASSMGRGFYQPQHF
NA,TRBD2,TRBV4-3,TRBJ2-7,TGCGCCAGCAGCCAAGAAACGGGACTAGGAGAGAAGCAGTACTTC,CASSQETGLGEKQYF
once,TRBD1,TRBV4-1,TRBJ2-5,TGCGCCAGCAGCCCGGGACAGCAAGAGACCCAGTACTTC,CASSPGQQETQYF
NA,TRBD1,TRBV7-8,TRBJ2-7,TGTGCCAGCAGCTTAACGGGACAGGGAACCTACGAGCAGTACTTC,CASSLTGQGTYEQYF
NA,NA,TRBV18,TRBJ2-2,TGTGCCAGCTCACCTCGGGGTCAGACGACGAACACCGGGGAGCTGTTTTTT,CASSPRGQTTNTGELFF
once,NA,TRBV10-3,TRBJ2-2,TGTGCCATCCTGGGGGGTAGGAACACCGGGGAGCTGTTTTTT,CAILGGRNTGELFF
NA,NA,TRBV3-1/TRBV3-2,TRBJ2-2,TGTGCCAGCAGCCGGGGGGTCCCTTGGCTACACACCGGGGAGCTGTTTTTT,CASSRGVPWLHTGELFF
NA,TRBD1,TRBV30,TRBJ1-5,TGTGCCTGGAGTATGTCGGGACAGGGGGGCAATCAGCCCCAGCATTTT,CAWSMSGQGGNQPQHF
NA,NA,TRBV30,TRBJ2-2,TGTGCCTGGGTTACCGGGACAACGAACACCGGGGAGCTGTTTTTT,CAWVTGTTNTGELFF
NA,TRBD1,TRBV5-1,TRBJ1-1,TGCGCCAGCAGCCCTCGGCCGGGGCAGGGGGCGGGTGAAGCTTTCTTT,CASSPRPGQGAGEAFF
NA,TRBD2,TRBV13,TRBJ2-1,TGTGCCAGCAGCTCGGGACTAGCGGGTGGGGATGAGCAGTTCTTC,CASSSGLAGGDEQFF
NA,TRBD1,TRBV10-3,TRBJ2-7,TGTGCCATCAGTGACGGGACAGTCTCCGCCTACGAGCAGTACTTC,CAISDGTVSAYEQYF
NA,NA,TRBV29-1,TRBJ2-2,TGCAGCGTTGAATGGGGGCAGGGCATGGGGACCGGGGAGCTGTTTTTT,CSVEWGQGMGTGELFF
NA,NA,TRBV30,TRBJ1-4,TGTGCCTGGAACCGGGGTCAAACTAATGAAAAACTGTTTTTT,CAWNRGQTNEKLFF
NA,NA,TRBV19,TRBJ2-5,TGTGCCAGTAGTAGACCTGGACAGCTAGAGACCCAGTACTTC,CASSRPGQLETQYF
NA,NA,TRBV19,TRBJ1-4,TGTGCCAGTAGGAACAAGGCGGGGCCACGGGGGGAAAAACTGTTTTTT,CASRNKAGPRGEKLFF
once,TRBD2,TRBV5-1,TRBJ2-3,TGCGCCAGCAGCTTGGTGGCTAGCGGGGGCACAGATACGCAGTATTTT,CASSLVASGGTDTQYF
NA,NA,TRBV11-2,TRBJ2-2,TGTGCCAGCAGCTTCTGGTCAGAAAGCACCGGGGAGCTGTTTTTT,CASSFWSESTGELFF
once,TRBD2,TRBV11-3,TRBJ2-7,TGTGCCAGCAGCTTTAGCGCGGGAGTAAGGATCGAGCAGTACTTC,CASSFSAGVRIEQYF
NA,TRBD2,TRBV29-1,TRBJ2-1,TGCAGCGTCACCATCGGACTAGCGGGAGGGTCAGGGTTCTTC,CSVTIGLAGGSGFF
NA,TRBD2,TRBV19,TRBJ2-1,TGTGCCAGTAGTATCCAGGGACTAGTTAATGAGCAGTTCTTC,CASSIQGLVNEQFF
NA,NA,TRBV13,TRBJ2-3,TGTGCCAGCAGCTTAAACGTCGCACAGAGCACAGATACGCAGTATTTT,CASSLNVAQSTDTQYF
NA,TRBD1,TRBV19,TRBJ2-5,TGTGCCAGTAGTACGGGACAGGGTCCCCAAGAGACCCAGTACTTC,CASSTGQGPQETQYF